The clone carrying this TCR beta chain was recorded at least ten times. This sample stems from a study of T cells in Graves' hyperthyroidism and ophthalmopathy. Amplified TCR beta CDR3 regions derived from RNA transcripts. The HTBI set primed first-round TCR CDR3 RT-PCR. One entry per CDR3 protein results from TCRdb running MiXCR on the multiplex PCR reads. Altogether 340,000 or so distinct CDR3 sequences are present, around a sixth being singletons, with the ten largest covering under 55%. The junction had 7 bases not matched to a gene; V was cut back by 3 bases and J by 6 bases. This CDR3 is 16 amino acids long. Germline V gene sequence: CDR1 SGHAT, CDR2 FQNNGV.

The material sequenced was blood. V is TRBV11-2 and J is TRBJ2-3, with 12 bases aligning to TRBD2. The clonotype was recovered from a woman aged 50 to 60 with Graves' hyperthyroidism. DNA of the CDR3: TGTGCCAGCAGCTTGGCCGGGACTAGCGGGTTTGATACGCAGTATTTT. Translation gives CASSLAGTSGFDTQYF.